Each of the 6 T cell receptor beta chains below was sequenced from the same sample in a study of cytomegalovirus exposure and HLA in healthy donors. Researchers ran the PCR with 60 Vbeta and 13 Jbeta primers. The assay was immunoSEQ multiplex PCR, and TCRdb's table has in-frame clones only and misses some. The sample has about 150,000 clones, 78% seen once. The sample was PBMCs. The receptors were gathered from a man between 40 and 49 years old in good health and CMV-seropositive.

The gene calls are TRBV15 and TRBJ1-5, with D maybe TRBD1 (6 bases). Looked up from germline, CDR1 is LNHNV and CDR2 is YYDKDF (reference sequence). This CDR3 region has 15 residues. Trimming removed 9 bases at V and 3 bases at J, with 18 bases between. CDR3 DNA sequence: TGTGCCACTACGCTAGGGGCAGGGGACAATCAGCCCCAGCATTTT. Protein sequence: CATTLGAGDNQPQHF. Drawing the rest from reference TRBV15 and TRBJ1-5, the complete variable domain is DAMVIQNPRYQVTQFGKPVTLSCSQTLNHNVMYWYQQKSSQAPKLLFHYYDKDFNNEADTPDNFQSRRPNTSFCFLDIRSPGLGDTAMYLCATTLGAGDNQPQHFGDGTRLSIL.

The J gene is TRBJ2-3, the V gene TRBV15; 9 bases align to TRBD2. CDR1 and CDR2 (germline): LNHNV, YYDKDF (reference sequence). CDR3 size: 17 residues. Losses at the gene ends were 3 bases for V and 6 bases for J; bases not matched to a gene: 13. The CDR3 nucleotides are TGTGCCACCAGCAGCGGAGGTAGCGGGAGATTCTCGGATACGCAGTATTTT. Its translation: CATSSGGSGRFSDTQYF. Supplemented by reference TRBV15 and TRBJ2-3, the full variable domain reads DAMVIQNPRYQVTQFGKPVTLSCSQTLNHNVMYWYQQKSSQAPKLLFHYYDKDFNNEADTPDNFQSRRPNTSFCFLDIRSPGLGDTAMYLCATSSGGSGRFSDTQYFGPGTRLTVL.

This clone appeared a single time. This chain uses TRBV5-4 with TRBJ2-1, with 11 bases lining up with TRBD2. V gave up 6 bases and J gave up 5 bases; unmatched junction bases: 4. The CDR3 consists of 14 residues. In germline, CDR1 is SGHNT, CDR2 YYREEE (reference sequence). The DNA of the CDR3 is TGTGCCAGCACGGGACTAGCGGACAACAATGAGCAGTTCTTC. Translated, it gives CASTGLADNNEQFF.

The J gene is TRBJ2-1, the V gene TRBV11-2; D unclear. The ends were cut back, 2 bases at V and 13 bases at J, with 12 bases in the middle. The CDR3 has 12 residues. Germline assignment: CDR1 SGHAT and CDR2 FQNNGV. The CDR3 region has the DNA TGTGCCAGCAGCTTAACTAAAATGGGTCAGTTCTTC. Amino acid sequence: CASSLTKMGQFF.

Written as DNA, the CDR3 is TGTGCCAGCAGCCCCCGTGTCGTGCGGGTGAACACCGGGGAGCTGTTTTTT. Protein: CASSPRVVRVNTGELFF. V gene TRBV7-3 combines with J gene TRBJ2-2; weak D call: TRBD2 (5 bases). V shed 5 bases and J shed 1 base, with 17 bases lying between them. There are 17 residues in the CDR3. The V gene's germline CDR1 is SGHTA and CDR2 FQGTGA. Drawing the rest from reference TRBV7-3 and TRBJ2-2, the complete variable domain is GAGVSQTPSNKVTEKGKYVELRCDPISGHTALYWYRQSLGQGPEFLIYFQGTGAADDSGLPNDRFFAVRPEGSVSTLKIQRTERGDSAVYLCASSPRVVRVNTGELFFGEGSRLTVL.

The rearrangement links TRBV5-4 to TRBJ2-2, with 7 bases that match TRBD1. Germline CDR1 reads SGHNT; CDR2 reads YYREEE (reference sequence). V trimming: 7 bases; J trimming: 6 bases; junction bases outside the gene matches: 9. The CDR3 runs to 14 residues. The CDR3 bases are TGTGCCAGCCGTGACAGGGCCCGCGCCGGGGAGCTGTTTTTT. Translating it yields CASRDRARAGELFF.